This passage covers 28 T cell receptor beta chains from one sample sequenced in a study of CD8 T cells in Susac syndrome (dated by TCRdb to the late 2010s). The protocol used for the library was the immunoSEQ multiplex PCR assay. RNA was extracted using the RNeasy kit, and about 0.5 to 1 microgram was reverse transcribed with random hexamers. Clones were called with MiXCR by TCRdb after fastp trimmed the public reads at Q25, and only in-frame beta chains were retained. One record per CDR3 amino acid sequence lists the most common genes and DNA. The sample table lists around 71,000 distinct CDR3 sequences, roughly 93% of them with a count of one. The ten largest make up about 0.15% of the sample. Source material: CD4+ T cells from PBMCs. These receptors were taken from a human donor with Susac syndrome.

The chain carries TRBV18 and TRBJ1-5, with D possibly being TRBD1 (5 bases). Per germline, CDR1 KGHSH and CDR2 LQKENI. The CDR3 totals 14 residues. The V end lost 6 bases, the J end lost 10 bases, and 19 bases lay between the germline ends. CDR3 in amino acids: CASSGGQGQGPQHF. Here the CDR3 DNA reads TGTGCCAGCTCCGGCGGGCAGGGCCAAGGTCCCCAGCATTTT.

The chain employs TRBV6-2 or TRBV6-3 and TRBJ2-7; the D is unclear. CDR1 is MNHEY, CDR2 SVGEGT, per germline. The CDR3 has 12 amino acids. The V end lost 6 bases, the J end lost 10 bases, and 16 bases lay between the germline ends. The chain's CDR3 is CASSSPPRSQYF. CDR3 coding DNA: TGTGCCAGCAGCTCACCCCCAAGGAGCCAGTACTTC.

The J gene is TRBJ2-7, the V gene TRBV10-3; maybe TRBD2 (5 bases). V was cut by 3 bases and J by 0 bases, with 9 bases left in between. Per the germline V gene, CDR1 is ENHRY and CDR2 is SYGVKD. The CDR3 covers 14 residues. CDR3 region: CAISEAESSYEQYF. CDR3 nucleotide sequence: TGTGCCATCAGTGAAGCGGAAAGCTCCTACGAGCAGTACTTC.

DNA of the CDR3: TGTGCCAGCAGCAACAGCTCCTATAATTCACCCCTCCACTTT. The encoded protein is CASSNSSYNSPLHF. This chain uses TRBV21-1 with TRBJ1-6. TRBV21-1 is flagged as a pseudogene. This CDR3 has 14 residues.

This chain connects TRBV2 to TRBJ1-2, with D perhaps TRBD1 (6 bases). Germline lookup yields CDR1 SNHLY and CDR2 FYNNEI. The CDR3 extends over 13 amino acids. V lost 8 bases and J lost 6, with 16 bases in between. The CDR3 reads CASSLGGPDGYTF. CDR3 nucleotides: TGTGCCAGCTCCTTGGGGGGCCCGGATGGCTACACCTTC.

This chain joins TRBV24-1 and TRBJ2-5; TRBD1 aligns across 12 bases. From germline, CDR1 is KGHDR and CDR2 SFDVKD. This CDR3 contains 14 residues. The V segment lost 7 bases and the J segment 5 bases; nucleotides outside the gene matches: 4. In DNA form, the CDR3 reads TGTGCCACCAGAGGGACAGGGGGCAATGAGACCCAGTACTTC. It yields the protein CATRGTGGNETQYF.

The gene calls are TRBV30 and TRBJ2-5; the D gene is possibly TRBD1 (7 bases). The germline V gene has CDR1 GTSNPN and CDR2 SVGIG (reference sequence). This CDR3 spans 15 amino acids. Trimming pared 2 bases from V and 5 bases from J, leaving 18 bases between. CDR3 coding DNA: TGTGCCTGGAGTTTTACCACAGGGGCGGGGGAGACCCAGTACTTC. Protein sequence: CAWSFTTGAGETQYF.

This chain connects TRBV7-2 to TRBJ2-7; TRBD2 aligns across 8 bases. The junction had 8 bases not matched to a gene; V was cut back by 1 base and J by 3 bases. From germline, CDR1 is SGHTA and CDR2 FQGNSA. CDR3 size: 16 residues. CDR3 protein: CASSLEPAGGFYEQYF. The CDR3 DNA reads as TGTGCCAGCAGCTTAGAACCCGCGGGGGGCTTCTACGAGCAGTACTTC.

The chain combines TRBV10-3 with TRBJ1-6; TRBD1 is a possible D gene (5 bases). In germline, CDR1 is ENHRY, CDR2 SYGVKD. V lost 11 bases and J lost 6, with 11 bases in between. The CDR3 has 12 residues. CDR3 bases: TGTGCCGCCCGAGGGGTTAATTCACCCCTCCACTTT. As protein: CAARGVNSPLHF.

The chain carries TRBV5-4 and TRBJ2-1; no clear D. The CDR3 consists of 14 residues. CDR1 and CDR2 (germline): SGHNT, YYREEE (reference sequence). Trimming took 4 bases from V and 8 from J, leaving 16 bases between them. As DNA, the CDR3 is TGTGCCAGCAGCCGCGTCCCTTATGCCCATGAGCAGTTCTTC. This gives the protein CASSRVPYAHEQFF. The variable domain in full, with the rest retrieved from reference TRBV5-4 and TRBJ2-1, is ETGVTQSPTHLIKTRGQQVTLRCSSQSGHNTVSWYQQALGQGPQFIFQYYREEENGRGNFPPRFSGLQFPNYSSELNVNALELDDSALYLCASSRVPYAHEQFFGPGTRLTVL.

The genes are TRBV19 and TRBJ2-3, with no clear D. The CDR3 has 13 amino acids. CDR1 LNHDA and CDR2 SQIVND come from the germline V gene (reference sequence). With 6 bases removed from V and 2 bases from J, the gap between germline ends came to 9 bases. The CDR3 loop is CASSSSHTDTQYF. CDR3 nucleotide sequence: TGTGCCAGTAGCTCCAGCCACACAGATACGCAGTATTTT.

This clonotype was counted between two and nine times. The chain joins TRBV5-1 to TRBJ2-3, with D unresolved. Per the germline V gene, CDR1 is SGHRS and CDR2 is YFSETQ. The germline V and J ends were trimmed by 0 bases and 3 bases, with 5 bases remaining between them. This CDR3 contains 13 residues. The chain's CDR3 is CASSLAGTDTQYF. The DNA for the CDR3 is TGCGCCAGCAGCTTGGCCGGGACAGATACGCAGTATTTT. Full variable domain (outside the CDR3, taken from reference TRBV5-1 and TRBJ2-3): KAGVTQTPRYLIKTRGQQVTLSCSPISGHRSVSWYQQTPGQGLQFLFEYFSETQRNKGNFPGRFSGRQFSNSRSEMNVSTLELGDSALYLCASSLAGTDTQYFGPGTRLTVL.

The chain has TRBV7-2 and TRBJ1-6; maybe TRBD1 (6 bases). Trimming removed 1 base from V and 4 bases from J, with 17 bases in between. The CDR3 loop spans 18 amino acids. Germline V gene lookup returns CDR1 SGHTA and CDR2 FQGNSA. The CDR3 DNA follows: TGTGCCAGCAGCTTAGTAGGGGGGAGACAAGGGTATAATTCACCCCTCCACTTT. Its protein product is CASSLVGGRQGYNSPLHF.

This chain uses TRBV30 with TRBJ1-1; 9 positions agree with TRBD1. V lost 4 bases, J lost 11 bases, and 8 bases stayed unmatched. The CDR3 has 12 residues. Germline V lookup: CDR1 GTSNPN, CDR2 SVGIG (reference sequence). CDR3 nucleotides: TGTGCCTGGACGGGACAGGGCCTGGAGGCTTTCTTT. Protein sequence: CAWTGQGLEAFF. Full variable domain (outside the CDR3, taken from reference TRBV30 and TRBJ1-1): SQTIHQWPATLVQPVGSPLSLECTVEGTSNPNLYWYRQAAGRGLQLLFYSVGIGQISSEVPQNLSASRPQDRQFILSSKKLLLSDSGFYLCAWTGQGLEAFFGQGTRLTVV.

This clonotype was counted between two and nine times. The CDR3 is CASSREWLAGAYEQYF. In nucleotides, the CDR3 is TGTGCCAGCAGCCGCGAGTGGCTAGCGGGGGCCTACGAGCAGTACTTC. J is TRBJ2-7 and V is TRBV3-1, with TRBD2 matching 10 bases. Germline trimming cut 4 bases from V and 2 bases from J; bases unmatched to any gene: 8. The germline V gene has CDR1 LGHDT and CDR2 YNNKEL (reference sequence). There are 16 residues in the CDR3.

The chain is built from TRBV25-1 and TRBJ2-3; 9 bases line up with TRBD2. This CDR3 contains 17 residues. J gave up 0 bases and V 3 bases, and 7 bases lay outside the gene matches. CDR1 is MGHDK and CDR2 is SYGVNS in the germline V gene. CDR3 DNA: TGTGCCAGCAGTGACCGAGTAGCGGGAGCTAGCACAGATACGCAGTATTTT. The encoded protein is CASSDRVAGASTDTQYF.

This rearrangement joins TRBV14 to TRBJ2-1; a weak D match, TRBD1 (6 bases). Trimming pared 3 bases from V and 0 bases from J, leaving 9 bases between. CDR3 size: 15 residues. Germline CDR1 and CDR2: SGHDN and FVKESK. CDR3 residues: CASSQFRGSYNEQFF. The CDR3 region has the DNA TGTGCCAGCAGCCAGTTCAGGGGCTCCTACAATGAGCAGTTCTTC.

This rearrangement joins TRBV5-1 to TRBJ2-4; possible D gene TRBD1, 7 bases. CDR3 length: 20 amino acids. The V end lost 2 bases, the J end lost 4 bases, and 28 bases lay between the germline ends. Per the germline V gene, CDR1 is SGHRS and CDR2 is YFSETQ. The CDR3 protein is CASSLGGSNRGLRWKNIQYF. The CDR3 DNA sequence: TGCGCCAGCAGCTTAGGGGGGTCCAACAGGGGACTCCGATGGAAAAACATTCAGTACTTC.

The V call is TRBV28, the J call TRBJ2-7; no clear D. Germline V gene lookup returns CDR1 MDHEN and CDR2 SYDVKM. The CDR3 contains 12 residues. V lost 5 bases, J lost 7 bases, and 12 bases lay in between. The CDR3 nucleotides are TGTGCCAGCAGTCCCGGCTGGGGAGAGCAGTACTTC. It specifies CASSPGWGEQYF.

A single count supports this clonotype. This chain links TRBV12-3 or TRBV12-4 with TRBJ2-5; D unclear. CDR3 length equals 13 residues. Trimming took 5 bases from V and 7 from J, leaving 14 bases between them. The CDR3 nucleotides are TGTGCCAGCAGTATCAGGACGGTGCGGACCCAGTACTTC. This encodes CASSIRTVRTQYF.

The chain joins TRBV7-9 to TRBJ2-5; tentatively, D is TRBD2 (6 bases). The germline gives CDR1 SEHNR, CDR2 FQNEAQ (reference sequence). The V end lost 5 bases, the J end lost 3 bases, and 13 bases lay between the germline ends. This CDR3 has 14 residues. The CDR3, as DNA: TGTGCCAGCAGCCGGGCCCCGGGGGAAGAGACCCAGTACTTC. This translates into CASSRAPGEETQYF.

J is TRBJ2-6 and V is TRBV10-2; TRBD2 might be the D (6 bases). The CDR3 runs 17 residues. Germline CDR1 reads WSHSY; CDR2 reads SAAADI. The germline V and J ends were trimmed by 0 bases and 4 bases, with 13 bases remaining between them. The CDR3 loop reads CASSESSRGSGANVLTF. CDR3 nucleotides: TGCGCCAGCAGTGAGTCGTCGCGGGGCTCCGGGGCCAACGTCCTGACTTTC.

The rearrangement uses TRBV28 and TRBJ2-1; perhaps TRBD1 as D (5 bases). The CDR3 is 11 residues long. Germline CDR1 reads MDHEN; CDR2 reads SYDVKM. Trimming pared 4 bases from V and 15 bases from J, leaving 13 bases between. The CDR3 region is CASSSKQVWFF. As DNA, the CDR3 is TGTGCCAGCAGTTCAAAACAGGTGTGGTTCTTC.

The chain is built from TRBV9 and TRBJ1-4; D gene uncertain. V was trimmed by 0 bases and J by 8 bases, leaving 14 bases between them. The CDR3 has 15 amino acids. Germline V gene data show CDR1 as SGDLS and CDR2 as YYNGEE. The CDR3: CASSVEADQGEKLFF. The CDR3 region has the DNA TGTGCCAGCAGCGTAGAGGCAGACCAAGGGGAAAAACTGTTTTTT.

The chain links TRBV11-2 to TRBJ2-3; D possibly corresponds to TRBD2 (5 bases). This CDR3 has 17 amino acids. V was shortened by 3 bases and J by 2 bases, with 18 bases between the two germline ends. Germline V gene data show CDR1 as SGHAT and CDR2 as FQNNGV. CDR3 sequence (DNA): TGTGCCAGCAGCTTCCCAGGAGGTTCCTTATACACAGATACGCAGTATTTT. Protein: CASSFPGGSLYTDTQYF.

As for this clonotype: An end of the junction differs from the germline gene, which may be a read error. The CDR3 coding sequence is TGTGCTAGCAGCTCGGGACTTTACAATGAGCAGTTCTTC. It codes for CASSSGLYNEQFF. V is TRBV7-7 and J is TRBJ2-1, with a possible D match to TRBD2 (6 bases). This CDR3 is 13 amino acids long. Germline V gene sequence: CDR1 SSHAT, CDR2 FNYEAQ (reference sequence). Full variable domain (missing parts from reference TRBV7-7 and TRBJ2-1): GAGVSQSPRYKVTKRGQDVTLRCDPISSHATLYWYQQALGQGPEFLTYFNYEAQPDKSGLPSDRFSAERPEGSISTLTIQRTEQRDSAMYRCASSSGLYNEQFFGPGTRLTVL.

This chain uses TRBV19 with TRBJ1-2; D call uncertain. The germline V and J ends were trimmed by 8 bases and 2 bases, with 15 bases remaining between them. The CDR3 runs to 14 residues. Germline values: CDR1 LNHDA, CDR2 SQIVND (reference sequence). The CDR3 sequence: CASRVRGPNYGYTF. DNA of the CDR3: TGTGCCAGTCGAGTGCGGGGTCCCAACTATGGCTACACCTTC.

This clonotype was seen just once. The V gene is TRBV7-3, the J gene TRBJ2-4, with TRBD1 matching over 9 bases. The CDR3 totals 17 residues. The germline CDR1 and CDR2 sequences are SGHTA and FQGTGA. V gave up 2 bases and J gave up 3 bases; unmatched junction bases: 8. CDR3: CASSLGPPTGGKNIQYF. The DNA of the CDR3 is TGTGCCAGCAGCTTAGGGCCCCCGACAGGGGGCAAAAACATTCAGTACTTC.